The sequence of this T cell receptor beta chain was determined in a study of cytomegalovirus exposure and HLA in healthy donors. Study-level points and caveats: Follow-up analysis seemed to connect common viral pathogens with several of the most significant clusters identified.

To note about this clone: Its target is unknown.

Germline CDR1 and CDR2: WNHNN and SYGVQD (reference sequence). CDR3 length equals 14 residues. The junction had 7 bases not matched to a gene; V was cut back by 6 bases and J by 7 bases. It was with 60 Vbeta and 13 Jbeta primers that the PCR ran. Clones were sequenced by immunoSEQ multiplex PCR, and TCRdb holds only the in-frame ones, with some missing. The table lists fewer than 75,000 clones, about 81% of them singletons. The receptor comes from a man between 65 and 85 years old in good health and CMV-seronegative. Sequences were obtained from PBMCs. J is TRBJ2-1 and V is TRBV10-1, with 9 bases that match TRBD1. CDR3: CASSGWTGVNEQFF. CDR3 coding DNA: TGCGCCAGCAGCGGCTGGACAGGGGTGAATGAGCAGTTCTTC.